This T cell receptor beta chain was recovered during a study of blood T cells in healthy people across ages. Combining a sample-barcoded 5' primer with a J-beta primer mix, a second PCR ran for about 6 to 11 cycles. A single record per CDR3 protein comes from TCRdb applying MiXCR to the 5' RACE reads. The table lists 1.5 million to 2 million distinct CDR3 sequences, around 50% of them singletons, with approximately 2.1% in the top ten. This CDR3 is built from 17 residues. The ends were cut back, 0 bases at V and 2 bases at J, with 11 bases in the middle. Germline values: CDR1 LGHNA, CDR2 YSLEER. The source of this sequence is a woman in her 40s in good health. The sample consisted of blood. The chain links TRBV4-3 to TRBJ1-6, with TRBD1 as a possible D gene (5 bases). In DNA form, the CDR3 reads TGCGCCAGCAGCCAAGATAGAGACAGCACCTATAATTCACCCCTCCACTTT. Its translation: CASSQDRDSTYNSPLHF.